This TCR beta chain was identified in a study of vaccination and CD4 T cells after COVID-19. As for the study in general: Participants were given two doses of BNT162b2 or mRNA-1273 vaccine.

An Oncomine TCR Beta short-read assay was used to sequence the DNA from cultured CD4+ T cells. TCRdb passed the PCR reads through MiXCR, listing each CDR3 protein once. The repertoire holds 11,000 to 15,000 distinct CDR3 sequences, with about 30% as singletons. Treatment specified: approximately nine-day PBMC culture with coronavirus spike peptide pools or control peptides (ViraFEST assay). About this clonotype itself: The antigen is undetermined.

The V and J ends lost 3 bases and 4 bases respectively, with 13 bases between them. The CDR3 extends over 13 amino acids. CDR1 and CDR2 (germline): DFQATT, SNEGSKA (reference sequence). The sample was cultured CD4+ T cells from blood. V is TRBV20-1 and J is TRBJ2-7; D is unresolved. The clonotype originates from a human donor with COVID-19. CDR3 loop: CSASPQNQYEQYF. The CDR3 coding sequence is TGCAGTGCTAGCCCTCAGAACCAGTACGAGCAGTACTTC.